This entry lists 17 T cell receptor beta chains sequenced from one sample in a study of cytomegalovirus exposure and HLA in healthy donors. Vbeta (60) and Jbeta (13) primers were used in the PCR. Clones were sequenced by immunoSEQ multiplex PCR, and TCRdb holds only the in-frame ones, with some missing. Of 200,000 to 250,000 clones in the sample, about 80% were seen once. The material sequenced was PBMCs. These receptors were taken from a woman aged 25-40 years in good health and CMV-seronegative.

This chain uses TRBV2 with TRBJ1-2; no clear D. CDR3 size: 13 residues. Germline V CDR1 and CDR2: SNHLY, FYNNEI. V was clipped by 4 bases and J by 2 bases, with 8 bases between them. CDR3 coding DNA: TGTGCCAGCAGTGCGGGAGTGAACTATGGCTACACCTTC. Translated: CASSAGVNYGYTF.

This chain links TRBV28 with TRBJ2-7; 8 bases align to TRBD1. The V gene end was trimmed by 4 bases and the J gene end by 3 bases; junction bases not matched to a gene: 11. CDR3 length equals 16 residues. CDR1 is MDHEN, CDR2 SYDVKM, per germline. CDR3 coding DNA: TGTGCCAGCAGTTGGATCTCGGGGACAGGTGACTACGAGCAGTACTTC. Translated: CASSWISGTGDYEQYF.

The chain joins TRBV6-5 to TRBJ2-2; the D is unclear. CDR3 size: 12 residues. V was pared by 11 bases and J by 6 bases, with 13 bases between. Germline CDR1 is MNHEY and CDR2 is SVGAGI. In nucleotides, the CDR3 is TGTGCCGGCACCACACCCCCCGGGGAGCTGTTTTTT. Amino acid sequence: CAGTTPPGELFF.

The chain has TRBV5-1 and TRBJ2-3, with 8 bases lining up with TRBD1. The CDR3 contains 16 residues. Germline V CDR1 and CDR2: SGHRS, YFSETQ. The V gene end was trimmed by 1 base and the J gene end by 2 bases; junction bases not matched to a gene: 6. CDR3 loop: CASSLPTGDFTDTQYF. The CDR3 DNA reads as TGCGCCAGCAGCTTGCCGACAGGGGATTTCACAGATACGCAGTATTTT. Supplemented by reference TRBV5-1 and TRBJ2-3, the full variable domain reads KAGVTQTPRYLIKTRGQQVTLSCSPISGHRSVSWYQQTPGQGLQFLFEYFSETQRNKGNFPGRFSGRQFSNSRSEMNVSTLELGDSALYLCASSLPTGDFTDTQYFGPGTRLTVL.

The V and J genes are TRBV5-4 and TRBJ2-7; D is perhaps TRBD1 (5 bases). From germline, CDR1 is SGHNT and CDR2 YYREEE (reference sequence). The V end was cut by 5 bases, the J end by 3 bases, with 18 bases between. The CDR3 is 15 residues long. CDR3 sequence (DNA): TGTGCCAGCAGTTCCAGCATGTCAGGGCACTACGAGCAGTACTTC. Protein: CASSSSMSGHYEQYF.

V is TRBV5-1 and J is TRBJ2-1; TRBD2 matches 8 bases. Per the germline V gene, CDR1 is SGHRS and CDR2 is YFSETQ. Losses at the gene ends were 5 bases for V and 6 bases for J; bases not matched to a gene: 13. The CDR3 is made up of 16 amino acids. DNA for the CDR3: TGCGCCAGCAGTCGAAGAGCGGGAGACAAGGTCAATGAGCAGTTCTTC. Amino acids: CASSRRAGDKVNEQFF.

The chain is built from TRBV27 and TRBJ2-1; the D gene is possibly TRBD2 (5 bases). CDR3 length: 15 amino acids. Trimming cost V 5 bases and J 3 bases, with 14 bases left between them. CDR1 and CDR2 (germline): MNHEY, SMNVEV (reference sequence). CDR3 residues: CASSPGDYIYNEQFF. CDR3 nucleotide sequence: TGTGCCAGCAGTCCCGGAGACTATATCTACAATGAGCAGTTCTTC.

The DNA of the CDR3 is TGTGCCAGCAGTGTCAGGGGGCCCACAGATACGCAGTATTTT. It codes for CASSVRGPTDTQYF. The rearrangement uses TRBV28 and TRBJ2-3, with 8 bases fitting TRBD1. The CDR3 contains 14 residues. J gave up 2 bases and V 5 bases, and 3 bases lay outside the gene matches. Germline V gives CDR1 MDHEN, CDR2 SYDVKM.

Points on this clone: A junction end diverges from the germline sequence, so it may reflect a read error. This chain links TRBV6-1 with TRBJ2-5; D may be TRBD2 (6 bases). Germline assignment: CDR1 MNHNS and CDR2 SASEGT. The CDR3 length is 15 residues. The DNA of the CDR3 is TGTGCCAGCAGAATACACAGGACTATTCAAGGGACCCAGTACTTC. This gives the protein CASRIHRTIQGTQYF.

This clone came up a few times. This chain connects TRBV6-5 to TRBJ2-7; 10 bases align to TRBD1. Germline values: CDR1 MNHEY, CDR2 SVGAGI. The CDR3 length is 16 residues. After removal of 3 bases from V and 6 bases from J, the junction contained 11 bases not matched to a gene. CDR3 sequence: CASSYYPRQGAGEQYF. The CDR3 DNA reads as TGTGCCAGCAGTTATTACCCGCGACAGGGGGCGGGCGAGCAGTACTTC.

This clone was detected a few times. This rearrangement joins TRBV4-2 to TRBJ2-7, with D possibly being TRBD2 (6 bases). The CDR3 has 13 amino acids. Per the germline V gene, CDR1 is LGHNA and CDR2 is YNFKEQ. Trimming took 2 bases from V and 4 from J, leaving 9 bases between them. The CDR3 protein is CASSQHGGYEQYF. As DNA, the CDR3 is TGTGCCAGCAGCCAACACGGGGGATACGAGCAGTACTTC.

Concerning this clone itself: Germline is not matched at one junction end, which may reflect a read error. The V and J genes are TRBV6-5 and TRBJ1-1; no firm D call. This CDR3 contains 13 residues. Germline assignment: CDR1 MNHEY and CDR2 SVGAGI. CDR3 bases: TGTGCCAGCAGTTACTCGAGTAGTCTAGACCTTCAATTT. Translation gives CASSYSSSLDLQF.

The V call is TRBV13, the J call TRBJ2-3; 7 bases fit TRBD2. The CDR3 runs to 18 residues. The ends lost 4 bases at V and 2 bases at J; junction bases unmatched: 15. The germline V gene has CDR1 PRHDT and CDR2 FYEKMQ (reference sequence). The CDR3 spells CASSSTPMPREVTDTQYF. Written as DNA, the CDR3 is TGTGCCAGCAGCTCCACTCCCATGCCTCGGGAGGTCACAGATACGCAGTATTTT.

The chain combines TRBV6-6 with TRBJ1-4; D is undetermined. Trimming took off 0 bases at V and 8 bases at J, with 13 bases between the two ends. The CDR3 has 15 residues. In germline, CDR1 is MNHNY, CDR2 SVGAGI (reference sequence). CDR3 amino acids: CASSYSGLTGEKLFF. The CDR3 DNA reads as TGTGCCAGCAGTTACTCGGGTCTTACGGGGGAAAAACTGTTTTTT.

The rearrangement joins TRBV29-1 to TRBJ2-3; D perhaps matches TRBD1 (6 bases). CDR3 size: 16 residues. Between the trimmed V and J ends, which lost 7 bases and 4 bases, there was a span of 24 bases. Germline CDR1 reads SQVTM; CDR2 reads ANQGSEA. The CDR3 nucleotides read TGCAGCGCCTCTGGGGGCAGGGGCATTGGGGCAGATACGCAGTATTTT. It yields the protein CSASGGRGIGADTQYF.

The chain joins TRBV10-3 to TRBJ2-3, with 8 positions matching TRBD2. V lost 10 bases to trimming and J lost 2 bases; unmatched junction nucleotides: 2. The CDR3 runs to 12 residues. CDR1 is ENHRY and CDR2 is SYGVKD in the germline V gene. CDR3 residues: CATGGATDTQYF. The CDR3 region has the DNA TGTGCCACCGGGGGGGCCACAGATACGCAGTATTTT.

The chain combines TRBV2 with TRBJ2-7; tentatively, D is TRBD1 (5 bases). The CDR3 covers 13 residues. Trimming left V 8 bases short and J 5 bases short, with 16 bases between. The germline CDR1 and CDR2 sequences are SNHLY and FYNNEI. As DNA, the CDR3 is TGTGCCAGCCGTAACTCAGGGCTCGACGAGCAGTACTTC. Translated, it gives CASRNSGLDEQYF. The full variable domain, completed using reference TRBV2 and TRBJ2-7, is EPEVTQTPSHQVTQMGQEVILRCVPISNHLYFYWYRQILGQKVEFLVSFYNNEISEKSEIFDDQFSVERPDGSNFTLKIRSTKLEDSAMYFCASRNSGLDEQYFGPGTRLTVT.